Included here is one T cell receptor (beta chain) sequence, with context. Antigen unknown. TCRdb reanalysed the reads using MiXCR and keeps one entry per CDR3 protein. The repertoire has around 450,000 distinct CDR3 sequences, roughly a third of them found once; the top ten carry about 13%. This CDR3 region has 14 residues. Germline CDR1 is MDHEN and CDR2 is SYDVKM. V dropped 7 bases and J dropped 2 bases, with 12 bases sitting between them. This sample was included in a study of T cell repertoires in cytomegalovirus infection. Whole-study context: Public signatures in TCR beta pointed to CMV infection and matching HLA type.

Study-level results: Accumulated public TCR beta family frequency recognized individuals carrying CMV together with the relevant HLA.

This TCR derives from a human donor in good health (CMV status not recorded). Some clones in this sample may be carry-over from other donors' samples. Sequenced material: PBMCs. This rearrangement joins TRBV28 to TRBJ2-1; D is unclear. The CDR3 DNA sequence: TGTGCCAGCACGGACCGGGTCCCCTACAATGAGCAGTTCTTC. It encodes CASTDRVPYNEQFF.